This TCR beta chain is from a study of blood T cell repertoires in COVID-19. Background on the study: Samples came from the United States, Italy and Spain, spanning acute and convalescent COVID-19. Sample material is recorded as cDNA or gDNA derived from T cells, B-cell-depleted T cells, or PBMCs.

CDR1 is GTSNPN, CDR2 SVGIG, per germline (reference sequence). V lost 4 bases to trimming and J lost 0 bases; unmatched junction nucleotides: 0. This CDR3 is 13 amino acids long. TCRdb's copy holds only in-frame clones and misses some; the assay was immunoSEQ multiplex PCR. This table holds more than 400,000 clones, approximately 83% found once. This chain connects TRBV30 to TRBJ2-1, with 7 bases aligning to TRBD1. The clonotype comes from a human donor in a cohort sampled during active COVID-19. The sample comprised peripheral blood. CDR3 residues: CAWTGGSYNEQFF. In nucleotides, the CDR3 is TGTGCCTGGACAGGGGGCTCCTACAATGAGCAGTTCTTC.